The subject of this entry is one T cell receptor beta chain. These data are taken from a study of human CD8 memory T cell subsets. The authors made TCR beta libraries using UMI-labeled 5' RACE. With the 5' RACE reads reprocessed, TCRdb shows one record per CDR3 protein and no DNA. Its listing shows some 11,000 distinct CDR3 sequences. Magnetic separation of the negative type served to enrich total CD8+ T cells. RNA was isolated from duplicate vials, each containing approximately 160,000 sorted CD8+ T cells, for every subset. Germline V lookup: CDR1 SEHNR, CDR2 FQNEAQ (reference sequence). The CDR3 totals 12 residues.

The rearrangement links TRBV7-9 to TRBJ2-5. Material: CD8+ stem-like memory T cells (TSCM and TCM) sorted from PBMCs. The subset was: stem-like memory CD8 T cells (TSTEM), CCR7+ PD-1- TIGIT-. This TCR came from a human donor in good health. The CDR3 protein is CASSFPQETQYF.